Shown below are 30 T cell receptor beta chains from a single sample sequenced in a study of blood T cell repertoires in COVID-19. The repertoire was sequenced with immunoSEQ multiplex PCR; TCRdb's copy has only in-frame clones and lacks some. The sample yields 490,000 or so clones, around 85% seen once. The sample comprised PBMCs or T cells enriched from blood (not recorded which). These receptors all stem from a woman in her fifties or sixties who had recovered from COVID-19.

CDR3 in amino acids: CASSESSLDEQFF. CDR3 DNA sequence: TGTGCCAGCAGTGAGTCCAGTCTGGATGAGCAGTTCTTC. This chain connects TRBV6-1 to TRBJ2-1; D gene ambiguous. V lost 3 bases and J 8 bases, leaving 11 bases between the germline ends. CDR1 and CDR2 (germline): MNHNS, SASEGT. The length of the CDR3 is 13 residues.

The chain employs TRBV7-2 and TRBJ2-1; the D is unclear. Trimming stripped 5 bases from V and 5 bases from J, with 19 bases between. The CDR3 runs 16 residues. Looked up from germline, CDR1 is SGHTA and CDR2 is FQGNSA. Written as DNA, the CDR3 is TGTGCCAGCAGCGCCCGAACTCCGTCTCTAAACAATGAGCAGTTCTTC. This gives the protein CASSARTPSLNNEQFF.

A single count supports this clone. The CDR3 loop reads CASSPAMAGATDTQYF. The CDR3 DNA sequence: TGTGCCAGCTCACCTGCCATGGCGGGGGCCACAGATACGCAGTATTTT. The chain joins TRBV18 to TRBJ2-3; D might be TRBD2 (7 bases). CDR3 length: 16 amino acids. CDR1 is KGHSH, CDR2 LQKENI, per germline. The germline V and J ends were trimmed by 3 bases and 2 bases, with 15 bases remaining between them.

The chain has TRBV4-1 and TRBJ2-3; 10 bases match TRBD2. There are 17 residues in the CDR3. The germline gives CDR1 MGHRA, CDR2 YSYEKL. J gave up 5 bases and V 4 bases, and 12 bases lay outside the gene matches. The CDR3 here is CASSLRTSGGGEDTQYF. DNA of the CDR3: TGCGCCAGCAGCCTTCGCACGAGCGGGGGGGGCGAAGATACGCAGTATTTT.

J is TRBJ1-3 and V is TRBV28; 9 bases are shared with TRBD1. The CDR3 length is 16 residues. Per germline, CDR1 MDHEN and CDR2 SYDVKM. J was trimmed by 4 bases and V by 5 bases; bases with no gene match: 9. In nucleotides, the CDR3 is TGTGCCAGCAGTCCATCGGGGACAGGGTTAGGAAACACCATATATTTT. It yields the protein CASSPSGTGLGNTIYF.

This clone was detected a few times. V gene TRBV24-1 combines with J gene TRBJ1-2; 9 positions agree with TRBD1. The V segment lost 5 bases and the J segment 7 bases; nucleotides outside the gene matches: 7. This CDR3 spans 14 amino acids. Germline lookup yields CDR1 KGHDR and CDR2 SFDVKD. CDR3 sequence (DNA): TGTGCCACCAGTGCTCCGGGACAGGGCGGTGGCTACACCTTC. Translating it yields CATSAPGQGGGYTF.

CDR3 DNA sequence: TGCACCAGCAGCCAAGCAGGGGACAGAAAACAAGAGACCCAGTACTTC. Translating it yields CTSSQAGDRKQETQYF. This chain joins TRBV1 and TRBJ2-5; the D segment call TRBD1 is taken from the table without a DNA check. TRBV1 is designated a pseudogene. The CDR3 loop spans 16 amino acids.

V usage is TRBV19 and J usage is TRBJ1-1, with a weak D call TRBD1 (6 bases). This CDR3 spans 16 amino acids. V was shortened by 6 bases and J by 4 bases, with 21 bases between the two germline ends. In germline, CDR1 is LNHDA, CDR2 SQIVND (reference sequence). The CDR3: CASSRVRGGAATEAFF. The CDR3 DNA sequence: TGTGCCAGTAGCCGAGTCAGGGGAGGGGCGGCCACTGAAGCTTTCTTT. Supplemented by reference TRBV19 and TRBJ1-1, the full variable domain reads DGGITQSPKYLFRKEGQNVTLSCEQNLNHDAMYWYRQDPGQGLRLIYYSQIVNDFQKGDIAEGYSVSREKKESFPLTVTSAQKNPTAFYLCASSRVRGGAATEAFFGQGTRLTVV.

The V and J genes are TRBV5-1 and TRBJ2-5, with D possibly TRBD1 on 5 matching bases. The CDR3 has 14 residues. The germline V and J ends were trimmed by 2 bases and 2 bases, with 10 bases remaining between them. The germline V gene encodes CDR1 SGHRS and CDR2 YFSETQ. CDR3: CASSFVQGQETQYF. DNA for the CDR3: TGCGCCAGCAGCTTCGTTCAGGGTCAAGAGACCCAGTACTTC. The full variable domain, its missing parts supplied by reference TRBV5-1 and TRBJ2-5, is KAGVTQTPRYLIKTRGQQVTLSCSPISGHRSVSWYQQTPGQGLQFLFEYFSETQRNKGNFPGRFSGRQFSNSRSEMNVSTLELGDSALYLCASSFVQGQETQYFGPGTRLLVL.

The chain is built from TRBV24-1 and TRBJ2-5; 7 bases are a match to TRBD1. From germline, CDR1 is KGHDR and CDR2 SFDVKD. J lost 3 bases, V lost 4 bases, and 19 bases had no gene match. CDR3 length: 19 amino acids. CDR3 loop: CATSESQGDRGWLEETQYF. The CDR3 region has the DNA TGTGCCACCAGTGAGTCGCAAGGGGACAGAGGATGGCTTGAAGAGACCCAGTACTTC.

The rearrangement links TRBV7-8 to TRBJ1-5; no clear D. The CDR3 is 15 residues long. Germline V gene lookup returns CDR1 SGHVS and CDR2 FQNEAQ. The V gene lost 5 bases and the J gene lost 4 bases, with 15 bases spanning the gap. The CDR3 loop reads CASSRLGGNNQPQHF. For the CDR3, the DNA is TGTGCCAGCAGCCGCTTAGGAGGAAATAATCAGCCCCAGCATTTT.

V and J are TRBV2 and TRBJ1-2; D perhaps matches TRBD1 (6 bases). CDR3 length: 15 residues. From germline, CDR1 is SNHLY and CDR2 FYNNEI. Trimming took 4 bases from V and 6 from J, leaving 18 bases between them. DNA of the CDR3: TGTGCCAGCAGTGCCGACGGGGCAGGGGCTCATGGCTACACCTTC. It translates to CASSADGAGAHGYTF.

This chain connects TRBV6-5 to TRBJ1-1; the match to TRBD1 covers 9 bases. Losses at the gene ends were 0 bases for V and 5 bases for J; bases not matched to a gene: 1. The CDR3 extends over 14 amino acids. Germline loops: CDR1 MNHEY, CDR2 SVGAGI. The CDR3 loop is CASSYSTGGTEAFF. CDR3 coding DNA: TGTGCCAGCAGTTACTCGACAGGGGGGACTGAAGCTTTCTTT.

CDR3 sequence (DNA): TGCGCCAGCAGCCAAGACCGGACAGGGGGAAGTCAGCCCCAGCATTTT. This encodes CASSQDRTGGSQPQHF. J is TRBJ1-5 and V is TRBV4-1; 10 nucleotides agree with TRBD1. CDR1 is MGHRA and CDR2 is YSYEKL in the germline V gene. V trimming: 0 bases; J trimming: 6 bases; junction bases outside the gene matches: 5. CDR3 length: 16 amino acids.

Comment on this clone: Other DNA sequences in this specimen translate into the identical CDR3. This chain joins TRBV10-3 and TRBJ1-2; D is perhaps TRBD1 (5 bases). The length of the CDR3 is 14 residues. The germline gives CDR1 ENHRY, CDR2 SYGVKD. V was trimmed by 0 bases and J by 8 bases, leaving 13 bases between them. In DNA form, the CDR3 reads TGTGCCATCAGTGAGTCTGGGCAGGGAGGAGGCTACACCTTC. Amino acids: CAISESGQGGGYTF.

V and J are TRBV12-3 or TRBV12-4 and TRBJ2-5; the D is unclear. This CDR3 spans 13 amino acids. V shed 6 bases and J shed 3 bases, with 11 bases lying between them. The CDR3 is CASSYTSEETQYF. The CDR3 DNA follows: TGTGCCAGCAGCTATACCAGCGAAGAGACCCAGTACTTC.

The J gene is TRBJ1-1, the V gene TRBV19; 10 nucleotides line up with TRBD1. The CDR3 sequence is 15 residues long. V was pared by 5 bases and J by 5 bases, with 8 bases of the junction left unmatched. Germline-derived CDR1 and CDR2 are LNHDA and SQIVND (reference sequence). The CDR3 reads CASSPGTGDKTEAFF. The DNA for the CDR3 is TGTGCCAGTAGTCCGGGGACAGGGGATAAAACTGAAGCTTTCTTT.

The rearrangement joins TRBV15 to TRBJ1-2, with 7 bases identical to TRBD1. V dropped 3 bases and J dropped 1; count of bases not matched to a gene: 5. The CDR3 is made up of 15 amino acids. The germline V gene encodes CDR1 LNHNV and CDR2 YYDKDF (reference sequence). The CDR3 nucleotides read TGTGCCACCAGCAGTTGGGACAGTATTAACTATGGCTACACCTTC. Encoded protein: CATSSWDSINYGYTF.

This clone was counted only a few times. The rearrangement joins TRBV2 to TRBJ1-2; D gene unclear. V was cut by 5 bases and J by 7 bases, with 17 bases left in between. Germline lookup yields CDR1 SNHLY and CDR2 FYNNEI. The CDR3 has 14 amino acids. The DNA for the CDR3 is TGTGCCAGCAGTCCGGGTCCGAACTCCCGTGGCTACACCTTC. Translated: CASSPGPNSRGYTF.

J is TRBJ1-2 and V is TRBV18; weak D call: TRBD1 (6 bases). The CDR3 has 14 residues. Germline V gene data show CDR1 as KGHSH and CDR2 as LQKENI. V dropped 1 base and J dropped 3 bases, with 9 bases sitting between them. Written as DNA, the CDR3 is TGTGCCAGCTCACCACAACAGGGTGACTATGGCTACACCTTC. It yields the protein CASSPQQGDYGYTF.

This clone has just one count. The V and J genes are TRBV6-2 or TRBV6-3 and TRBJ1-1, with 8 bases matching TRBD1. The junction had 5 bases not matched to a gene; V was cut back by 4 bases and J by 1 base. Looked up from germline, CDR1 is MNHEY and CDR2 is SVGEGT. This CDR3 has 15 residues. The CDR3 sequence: CASSSIGQGNTEAFF. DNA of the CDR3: TGTGCCAGCAGTTCGATCGGACAGGGGAACACTGAAGCTTTCTTT.

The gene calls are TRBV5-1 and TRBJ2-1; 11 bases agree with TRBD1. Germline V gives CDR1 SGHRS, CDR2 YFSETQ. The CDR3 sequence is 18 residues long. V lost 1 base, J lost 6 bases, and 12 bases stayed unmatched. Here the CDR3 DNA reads TGCGCCAGCAGCTTGCTCCGTTCCCGGGACAGGGGGTCCAATGAGCAGTTCTTC. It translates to CASSLLRSRDRGSNEQFF.

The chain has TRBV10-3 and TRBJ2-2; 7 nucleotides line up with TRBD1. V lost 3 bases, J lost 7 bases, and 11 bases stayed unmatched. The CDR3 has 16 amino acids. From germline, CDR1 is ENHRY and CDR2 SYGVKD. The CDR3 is CAISDSRQGFIGELFF. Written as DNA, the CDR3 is TGTGCCATCAGTGACTCCCGACAGGGATTCATCGGGGAGCTGTTTTTT.

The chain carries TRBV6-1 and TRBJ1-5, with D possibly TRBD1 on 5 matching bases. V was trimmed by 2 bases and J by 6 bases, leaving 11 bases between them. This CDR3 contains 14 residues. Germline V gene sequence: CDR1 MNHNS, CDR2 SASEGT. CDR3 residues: CASSETFGGQPQHF. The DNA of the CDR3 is TGTGCCAGCAGTGAAACGTTCGGGGGTCAGCCCCAGCATTTT.

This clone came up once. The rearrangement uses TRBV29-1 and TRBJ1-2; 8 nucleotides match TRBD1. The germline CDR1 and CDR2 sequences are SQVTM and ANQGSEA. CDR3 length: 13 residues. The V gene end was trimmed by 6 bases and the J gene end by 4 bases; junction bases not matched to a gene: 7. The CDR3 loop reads CSVVDRESYGYTF. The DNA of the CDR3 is TGCAGCGTGGTGGACAGGGAATCCTATGGCTACACCTTC. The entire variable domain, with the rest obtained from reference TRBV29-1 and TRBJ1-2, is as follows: SAVISQKPSRDICQRGTSLTIQCQVDSQVTMMFWYRQQPGQSLTLIATANQGSEATYESGFVIDKFPISRPNLTFSTLTVSNMSPEDSSIYLCSVVDRESYGYTFGSGTRLTVV.

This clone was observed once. Written as DNA, the CDR3 is TGTGCCAGTACCCGGGGTGACAGGCTGGGCAAAAACATTCAGTACTTC. This translates into CASTRGDRLGKNIQYF. V gene TRBV19 combines with J gene TRBJ2-4; a weak D match, TRBD1 (6 bases). Trimming stripped 7 bases from V and 3 bases from J, with 19 bases between. The germline V gene has CDR1 LNHDA and CDR2 SQIVND (reference sequence). This CDR3 spans 16 amino acids.

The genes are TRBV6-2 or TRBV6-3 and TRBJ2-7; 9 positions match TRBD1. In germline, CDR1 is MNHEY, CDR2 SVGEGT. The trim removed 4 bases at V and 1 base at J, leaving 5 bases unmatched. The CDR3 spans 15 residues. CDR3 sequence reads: CASSSAGQGSYEQYV. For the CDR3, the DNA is TGTGCCAGCAGTTCGGCGGGACAGGGATCCTACGAGCAGTACGTC.

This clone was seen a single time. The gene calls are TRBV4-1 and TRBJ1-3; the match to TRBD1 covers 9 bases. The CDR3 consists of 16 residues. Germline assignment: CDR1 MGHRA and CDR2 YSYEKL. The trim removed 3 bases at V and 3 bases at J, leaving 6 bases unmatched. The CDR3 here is CASSQEGQGLGNTIYF. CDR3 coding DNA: TGCGCCAGCAGCCAGGAGGGACAGGGACTTGGAAACACCATATATTTT.

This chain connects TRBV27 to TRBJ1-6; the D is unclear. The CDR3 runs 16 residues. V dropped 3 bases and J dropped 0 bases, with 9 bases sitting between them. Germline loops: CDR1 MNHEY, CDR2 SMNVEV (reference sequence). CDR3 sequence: CASSLEGSSYNSPLHF. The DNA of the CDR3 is TGTGCCAGCAGTTTGGAGGGATCCTCCTATAATTCACCCCTCCACTTT.

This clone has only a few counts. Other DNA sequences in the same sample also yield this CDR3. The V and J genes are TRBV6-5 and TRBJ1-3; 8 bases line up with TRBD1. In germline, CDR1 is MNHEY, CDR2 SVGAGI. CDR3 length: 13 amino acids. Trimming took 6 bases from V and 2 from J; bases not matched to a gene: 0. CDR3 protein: CASRTGAGNTIYF. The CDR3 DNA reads TGTGCCAGCAGGACAGGGGCTGGAAACACCATATATTTT.